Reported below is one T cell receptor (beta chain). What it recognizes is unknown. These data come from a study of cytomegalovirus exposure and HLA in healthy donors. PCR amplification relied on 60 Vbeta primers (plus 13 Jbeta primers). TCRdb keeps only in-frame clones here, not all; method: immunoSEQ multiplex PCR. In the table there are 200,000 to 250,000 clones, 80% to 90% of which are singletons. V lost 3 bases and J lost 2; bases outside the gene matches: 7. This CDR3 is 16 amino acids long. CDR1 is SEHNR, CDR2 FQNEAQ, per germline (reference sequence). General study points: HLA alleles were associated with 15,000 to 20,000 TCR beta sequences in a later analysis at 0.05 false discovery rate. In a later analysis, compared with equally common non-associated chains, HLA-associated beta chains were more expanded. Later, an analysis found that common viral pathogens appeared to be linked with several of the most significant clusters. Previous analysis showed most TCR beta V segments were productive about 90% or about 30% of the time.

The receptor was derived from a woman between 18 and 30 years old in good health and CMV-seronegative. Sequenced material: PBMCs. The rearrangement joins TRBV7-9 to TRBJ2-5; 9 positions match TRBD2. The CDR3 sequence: CASSFWGLAEQETQYF. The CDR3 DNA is TGTGCCAGCAGCTTTTGGGGACTAGCTGAACAAGAGACCCAGTACTTC.